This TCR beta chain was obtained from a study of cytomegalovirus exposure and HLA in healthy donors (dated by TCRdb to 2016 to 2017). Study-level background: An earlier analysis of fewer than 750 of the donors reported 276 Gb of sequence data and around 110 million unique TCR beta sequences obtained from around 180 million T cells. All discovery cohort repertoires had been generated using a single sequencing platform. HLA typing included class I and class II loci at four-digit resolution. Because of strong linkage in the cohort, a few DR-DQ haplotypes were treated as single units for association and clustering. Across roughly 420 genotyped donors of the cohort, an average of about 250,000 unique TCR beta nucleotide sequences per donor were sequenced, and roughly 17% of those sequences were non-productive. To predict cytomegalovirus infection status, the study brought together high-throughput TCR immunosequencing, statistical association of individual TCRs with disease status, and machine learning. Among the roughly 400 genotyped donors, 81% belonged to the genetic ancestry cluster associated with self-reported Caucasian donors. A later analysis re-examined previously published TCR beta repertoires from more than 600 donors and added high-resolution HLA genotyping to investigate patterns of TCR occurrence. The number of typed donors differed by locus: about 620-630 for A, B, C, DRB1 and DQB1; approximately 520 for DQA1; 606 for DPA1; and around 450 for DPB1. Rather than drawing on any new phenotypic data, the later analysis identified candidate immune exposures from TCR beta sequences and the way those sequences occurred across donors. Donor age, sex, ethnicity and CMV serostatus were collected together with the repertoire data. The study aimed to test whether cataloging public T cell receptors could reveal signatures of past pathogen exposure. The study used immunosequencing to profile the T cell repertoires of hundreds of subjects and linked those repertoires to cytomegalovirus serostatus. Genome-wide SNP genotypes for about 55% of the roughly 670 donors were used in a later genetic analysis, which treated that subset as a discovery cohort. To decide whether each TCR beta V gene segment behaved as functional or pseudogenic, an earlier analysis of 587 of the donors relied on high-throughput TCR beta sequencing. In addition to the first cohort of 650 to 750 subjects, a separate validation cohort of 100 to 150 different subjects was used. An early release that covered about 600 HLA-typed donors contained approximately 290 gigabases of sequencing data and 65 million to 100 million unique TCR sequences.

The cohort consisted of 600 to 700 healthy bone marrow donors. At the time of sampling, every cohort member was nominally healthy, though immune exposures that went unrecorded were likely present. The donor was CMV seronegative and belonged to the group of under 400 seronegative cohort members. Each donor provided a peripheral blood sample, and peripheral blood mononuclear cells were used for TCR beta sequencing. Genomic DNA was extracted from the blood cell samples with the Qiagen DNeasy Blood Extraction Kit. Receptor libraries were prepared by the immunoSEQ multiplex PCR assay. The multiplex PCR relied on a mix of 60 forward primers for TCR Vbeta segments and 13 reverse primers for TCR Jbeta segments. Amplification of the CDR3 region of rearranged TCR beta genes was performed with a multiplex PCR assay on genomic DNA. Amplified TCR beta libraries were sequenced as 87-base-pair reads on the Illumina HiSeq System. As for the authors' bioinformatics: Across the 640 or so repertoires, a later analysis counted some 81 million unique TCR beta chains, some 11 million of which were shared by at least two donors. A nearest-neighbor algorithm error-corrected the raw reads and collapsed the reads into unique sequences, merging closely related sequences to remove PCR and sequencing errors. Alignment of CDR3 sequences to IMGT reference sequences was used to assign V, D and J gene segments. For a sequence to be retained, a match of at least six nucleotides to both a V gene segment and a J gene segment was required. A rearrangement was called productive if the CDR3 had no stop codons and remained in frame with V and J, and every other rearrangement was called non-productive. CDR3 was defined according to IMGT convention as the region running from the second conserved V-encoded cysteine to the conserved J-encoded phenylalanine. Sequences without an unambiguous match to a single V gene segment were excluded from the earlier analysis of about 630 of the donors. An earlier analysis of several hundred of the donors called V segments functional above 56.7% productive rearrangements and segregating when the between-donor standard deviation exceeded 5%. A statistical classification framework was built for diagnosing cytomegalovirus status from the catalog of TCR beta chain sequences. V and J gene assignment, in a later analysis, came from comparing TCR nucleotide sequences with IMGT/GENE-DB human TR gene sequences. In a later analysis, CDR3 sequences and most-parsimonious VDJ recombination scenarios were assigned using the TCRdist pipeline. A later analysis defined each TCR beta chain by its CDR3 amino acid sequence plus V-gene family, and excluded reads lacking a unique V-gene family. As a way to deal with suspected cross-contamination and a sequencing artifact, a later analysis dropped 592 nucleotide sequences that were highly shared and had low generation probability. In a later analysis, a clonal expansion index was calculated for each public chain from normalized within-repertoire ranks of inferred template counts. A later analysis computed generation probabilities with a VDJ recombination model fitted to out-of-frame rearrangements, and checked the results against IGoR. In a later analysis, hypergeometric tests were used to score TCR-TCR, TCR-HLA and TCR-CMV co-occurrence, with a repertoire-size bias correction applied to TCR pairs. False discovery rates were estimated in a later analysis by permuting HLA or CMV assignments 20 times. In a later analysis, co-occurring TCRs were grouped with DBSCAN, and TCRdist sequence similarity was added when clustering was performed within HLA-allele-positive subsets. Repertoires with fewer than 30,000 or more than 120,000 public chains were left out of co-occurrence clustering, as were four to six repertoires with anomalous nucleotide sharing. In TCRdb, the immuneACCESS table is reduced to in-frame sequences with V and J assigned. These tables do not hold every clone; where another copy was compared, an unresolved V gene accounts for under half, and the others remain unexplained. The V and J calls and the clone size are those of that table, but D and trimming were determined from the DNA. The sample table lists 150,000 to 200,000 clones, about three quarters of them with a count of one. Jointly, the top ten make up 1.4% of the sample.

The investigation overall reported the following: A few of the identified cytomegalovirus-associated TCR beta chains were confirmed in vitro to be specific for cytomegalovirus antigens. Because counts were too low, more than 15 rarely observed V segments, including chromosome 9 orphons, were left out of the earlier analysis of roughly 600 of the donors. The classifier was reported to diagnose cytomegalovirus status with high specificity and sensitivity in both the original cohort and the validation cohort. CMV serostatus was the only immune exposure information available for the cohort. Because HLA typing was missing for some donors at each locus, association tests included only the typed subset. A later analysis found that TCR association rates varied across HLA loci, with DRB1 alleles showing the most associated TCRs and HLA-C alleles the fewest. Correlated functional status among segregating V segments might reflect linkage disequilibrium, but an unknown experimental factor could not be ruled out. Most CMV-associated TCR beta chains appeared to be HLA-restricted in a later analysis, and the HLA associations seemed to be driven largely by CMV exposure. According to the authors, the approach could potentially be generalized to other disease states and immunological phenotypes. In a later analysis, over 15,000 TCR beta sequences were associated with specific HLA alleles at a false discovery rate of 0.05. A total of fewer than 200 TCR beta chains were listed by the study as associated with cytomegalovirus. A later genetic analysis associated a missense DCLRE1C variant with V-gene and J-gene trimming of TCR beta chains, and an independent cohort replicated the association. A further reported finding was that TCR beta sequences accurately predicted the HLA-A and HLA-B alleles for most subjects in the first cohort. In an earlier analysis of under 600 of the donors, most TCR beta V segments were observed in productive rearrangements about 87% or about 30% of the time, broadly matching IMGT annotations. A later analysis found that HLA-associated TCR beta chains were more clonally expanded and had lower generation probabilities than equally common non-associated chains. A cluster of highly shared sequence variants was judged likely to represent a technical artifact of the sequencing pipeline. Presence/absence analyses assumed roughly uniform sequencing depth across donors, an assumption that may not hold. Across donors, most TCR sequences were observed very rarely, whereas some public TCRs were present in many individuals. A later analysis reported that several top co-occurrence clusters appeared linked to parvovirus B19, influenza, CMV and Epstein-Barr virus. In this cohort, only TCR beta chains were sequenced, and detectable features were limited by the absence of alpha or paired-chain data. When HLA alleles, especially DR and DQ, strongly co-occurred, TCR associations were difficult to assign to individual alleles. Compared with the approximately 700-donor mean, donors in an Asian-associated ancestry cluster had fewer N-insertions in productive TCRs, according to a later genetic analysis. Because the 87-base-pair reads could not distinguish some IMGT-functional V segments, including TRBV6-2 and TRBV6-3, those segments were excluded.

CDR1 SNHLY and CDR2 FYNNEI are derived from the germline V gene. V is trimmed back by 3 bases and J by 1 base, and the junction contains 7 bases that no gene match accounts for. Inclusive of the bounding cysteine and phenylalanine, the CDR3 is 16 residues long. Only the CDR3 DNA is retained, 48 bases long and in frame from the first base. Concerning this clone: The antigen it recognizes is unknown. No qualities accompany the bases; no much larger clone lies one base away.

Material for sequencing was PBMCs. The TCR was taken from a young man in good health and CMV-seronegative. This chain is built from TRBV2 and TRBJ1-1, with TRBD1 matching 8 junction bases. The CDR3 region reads CASSELAGGRNTEAFF. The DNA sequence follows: TGTGCCAGCAGTGAGTTGGCAGGGGGCAGGAACACTGAAGCTTTCTTT.